This entry lists 21 T cell receptor beta chains sequenced from one sample in a study of PD-1 blockade in mismatch repair-deficient tumors. Method: immunoSEQ multiplex PCR; TCRdb's copy keeps in-frame clones and lacks some. Of some 66,000 clones in the sample, 88% were seen once. Sequenced here: peripheral blood, sampled 52 weeks after starting pembrolizumab. The receptors shown here come from an adult with mismatch repair-deficient cancer.

This rearrangement joins TRBV7-2 to TRBJ1-1, with 7 bases identical to TRBD1. Germline V CDR1 and CDR2: SGHTA, FQGNSA. The junction had 3 bases not matched to a gene; V was cut back by 5 bases and J by 3 bases. This CDR3 region has 13 residues. This CDR3 reads CASSPQGDTEAFF. CDR3 nucleotide sequence: TGTGCCAGCAGCCCGCAGGGGGACACTGAAGCTTTCTTT.

This clone was recorded a few times. The V and J genes are TRBV19 and TRBJ2-7, with a weak D call TRBD2 (6 bases). The CDR3 is 12 amino acids. Trimming pared 10 bases from V and 3 bases from J, leaving 13 bases between. CDR1 LNHDA and CDR2 SQIVND come from the germline V gene (reference sequence). CDR3 amino acids: CATGGADYEQYF. The CDR3 nucleotides are TGTGCCACAGGCGGGGCAGACTACGAGCAGTACTTC.

The chain is built from TRBV10-2 and TRBJ1-5; the D gene is possibly TRBD1 (6 bases). V was shortened by 3 bases and J by 2 bases, with 11 bases between the two germline ends. The CDR3 consists of 15 residues. Looked up from germline, CDR1 is WSHSY and CDR2 is SAAADI. The CDR3 sequence is CASSDTGRGNQPQHF. Here the CDR3 DNA reads TGCGCCAGCAGTGACACAGGGCGCGGCAATCAGCCCCAGCATTTT.

The rearrangement links TRBV7-9 to TRBJ2-4; D tentatively reads TRBD1 or TRBD2 (6 bases each). CDR1 is SEHNR, CDR2 FQNEAQ, per germline (reference sequence). The ends were cut back, 5 bases at V and 0 bases at J, with 20 bases in the middle. This CDR3 contains 18 residues. CDR3 residues: CASSPVREGGTAKNIQYF. CDR3 sequence (DNA): TGTGCCAGCAGCCCCGTCCGGGAAGGGGGGACAGCCAAAAACATTCAGTACTTC.

The genes are TRBV4-3 and TRBJ2-1; either TRBD1 or TRBD2 may fit D (5 bases each). V was cut by 1 base and J by 8 bases, with 9 bases left in between. Germline V gene sequence: CDR1 LGHNA, CDR2 YSLEER. The length of the CDR3 is 13 residues. The CDR3 bases are TGCGCCAGCAGCCAAGCCCAGGGAGATGAGCAGTTCTTC. Translated: CASSQAQGDEQFF.

The chain links TRBV5-1 to TRBJ2-1; a weak D match, TRBD2 (6 bases). CDR1 and CDR2 (germline): SGHRS, YFSETQ. The length of the CDR3 is 14 residues. The ends were cut back, 4 bases at V and 5 bases at J, with 13 bases in the middle. The CDR3: CASSPTTRNNEQFF. Here the CDR3 DNA reads TGCGCCAGCAGCCCAACGACTAGGAACAATGAGCAGTTCTTC.

The chain combines TRBV5-4 with TRBJ2-1, with TRBD2 matching 12 bases. The CDR3 length is 15 residues. Germline CDR1 and CDR2: SGHNT and YYREEE (reference sequence). V was clipped by 4 bases and J by 7 bases; unmatched bases: 6. Here the CDR3 DNA reads TGTGCCAGCAGCCGACTAGCGGGAGAACGAAATGAGCAGTTCTTC. Translating it yields CASSRLAGERNEQFF.

The V gene is TRBV29-1, the J gene TRBJ1-2; D might be TRBD1 (6 bases). The V end lost 1 base, the J end lost 4 bases, and 13 bases lay between the germline ends. The length of the CDR3 is 14 residues. Germline assignment: CDR1 SQVTM and CDR2 ANQGSEA. CDR3 DNA sequence: TGCAGCGTTGAAGGGGTAGGACAGTTCTATGGCTACACCTTC. It specifies CSVEGVGQFYGYTF.

This chain connects TRBV30 to TRBJ2-1; D unresolved. The CDR3 runs 12 residues. V was pared by 2 bases and J by 8 bases, with 10 bases between. Germline values: CDR1 GTSNPN, CDR2 SVGIG (reference sequence). CDR3 bases: TGTGCCTGGAGTTTCTCTGGGGATGAGCAGTTCTTC. It translates to CAWSFSGDEQFF.

The V and J genes are TRBV19 and TRBJ2-7; 7 nucleotides line up with TRBD2. The CDR3 runs to 13 residues. Germline V gives CDR1 LNHDA, CDR2 SQIVND (reference sequence). The J segment lost 3 bases and the V segment lost 6 bases, leaving 5 bases of the junction unmatched. In DNA form, the CDR3 reads TGTGCCAGTAGCCCCGGACTAGTCTACGAGCAGTACTTC. Translation: CASSPGLVYEQYF.

The chain is built from TRBV7-9 and TRBJ2-1; TRBD2 matches at 13 bases. J lost 6 bases, V lost 7 bases, and 3 bases had no gene match. CDR3 size: 14 residues. Per the germline V gene, CDR1 is SEHNR and CDR2 is FQNEAQ (reference sequence). CDR3 protein: CASTRTSGSNEQFF. The CDR3 DNA reads as TGTGCCAGCACCAGGACTAGCGGGAGCAATGAGCAGTTCTTC. Full variable domain (remainder filled in from reference TRBV7-9 and TRBJ2-1): DTGVSQNPRHKITKRGQNVTFRCDPISEHNRLYWYRQTLGQGPEFLTYFQNEAQLEKSRLLSDRFSAERPKGSFSTLEIQRTEQGDSAMYLCASTRTSGSNEQFFGPGTRLTVL.

This clone has a single count. CDR3 in amino acids: CASSMLDEQFF. The CDR3 DNA follows: TGTGCCAGTAGTATGCTCGATGAGCAGTTCTTC. This chain joins TRBV19 and TRBJ2-1; no clear D gene. Trimming took 3 bases from V and 8 from J, leaving 5 bases between them. The CDR3 is made up of 11 amino acids. The germline gives CDR1 LNHDA, CDR2 SQIVND (reference sequence). Full variable domain (rest looked up from reference TRBV19 and TRBJ2-1): DGGITQSPKYLFRKEGQNVTLSCEQNLNHDAMYWYRQDPGQGLRLIYYSQIVNDFQKGDIAEGYSVSREKKESFPLTVTSAQKNPTAFYLCASSMLDEQFFGPGTRLTVL.

The sample holds a few counts of this clone. V is TRBV5-4 and J is TRBJ2-5; D might be TRBD1 or TRBD2, each matching 5 bases. V was trimmed by 4 bases and J by 6 bases, leaving 16 bases between them. The CDR3 contains 14 residues. Germline V CDR1 and CDR2: SGHNT, YYREEE (reference sequence). CDR3 sequence (DNA): TGTGCCAGCAGCCCGCAGGGAGTGGTGAAGACCCAGTACTTC. This gives the protein CASSPQGVVKTQYF. The complete variable domain, with remaining parts taken from reference TRBV5-4 and TRBJ2-5, reads ETGVTQSPTHLIKTRGQQVTLRCSSQSGHNTVSWYQQALGQGPQFIFQYYREEENGRGNFPPRFSGLQFPNYSSELNVNALELDDSALYLCASSPQGVVKTQYFGPGTRLLVL.

Written as DNA, the CDR3 is TGTGCCAGCAGCCCCCTGAGTAACTACGAGCAGTACTTC. Its translation is CASSPLSNYEQYF. The chain is built from TRBV6-6 and TRBJ2-7; D is unclear. V was pared by 6 bases and J by 3 bases, with 12 bases between. Per the germline V gene, CDR1 is MNHNY and CDR2 is SVGAGI (reference sequence). The CDR3 totals 13 residues.

The J gene is TRBJ2-1, the V gene TRBV19; possible D gene TRBD2, 5 bases. CDR1 LNHDA and CDR2 SQIVND come from the germline V gene (reference sequence). The CDR3 spans 12 residues. V lost 6 bases, J lost 10 bases, and 13 bases lay in between. The chain's CDR3 is CASSHLTTEQFF. CDR3 nucleotides: TGTGCCAGTAGCCATCTGACTACAGAGCAGTTCTTC.

The chain joins TRBV30 to TRBJ2-2, with TRBD1 matching 11 bases. Trimming cost V 1 base and J 7 bases; bases outside gene matches: 17. Germline V gives CDR1 GTSNPN, CDR2 SVGIG (reference sequence). The CDR3 runs to 19 residues. CDR3: CAWSGWGQGVFRSIGELFF. The CDR3 nucleotides are TGTGCCTGGAGTGGTTGGGGACAGGGGGTTTTTAGGTCGATCGGGGAGCTGTTTTTT.

This chain connects TRBV5-1 to TRBJ2-5; TRBD1 is a possible D gene (5 bases). The germline CDR1 and CDR2 sequences are SGHRS and YFSETQ. The ends were cut back, 0 bases at V and 2 bases at J, with 14 bases in the middle. The CDR3 totals 16 residues. Here the CDR3 DNA reads TGCGCCAGCAGCTTGGCCAATGTGGGGCCACAAGAGACCCAGTACTTC. Its translation is CASSLANVGPQETQYF.

The chain joins TRBV7-9 to TRBJ2-5; 8 nucleotides line up with TRBD1. The CDR3 runs 18 residues. Unmatched junction bases numbered 12, after V lost 1 base and J lost 2 bases. Germline lookup yields CDR1 SEHNR and CDR2 FQNEAQ (reference sequence). This CDR3 reads CASSLEAWGQAKQETQYF. Written as DNA, the CDR3 is TGTGCCAGCAGCTTAGAGGCTTGGGGACAGGCAAAACAAGAGACCCAGTACTTC.

This clone is medium-sized by share. The chain carries TRBV30 and TRBJ2-7; 7 nucleotides line up with TRBD1. The CDR3 length is 12 residues. Germline CDR1 is GTSNPN and CDR2 is SVGIG (reference sequence). V trimming: 7 bases; J trimming: 1 base; junction bases outside the gene matches: 4. CDR3 sequence (DNA): TGTGCCTCCACAGGGGTGTCCTACGAGCAGTACTTC. It encodes CASTGVSYEQYF.

The chain has TRBV6-5 and TRBJ2-7; D not certain. The CDR3 runs 13 residues. The germline gives CDR1 MNHEY, CDR2 SVGAGI. Trimming left V 5 bases short and J 0 bases short, with 8 bases between. DNA of the CDR3: TGTGCCAGCAGTGAGGCCAGCTCCTACGAGCAGTACTTC. Amino acids: CASSEASSYEQYF.

The chain couples TRBV7-9 to TRBJ2-7; 11 positions match TRBD2. CDR3 length equals 15 residues. Germline trimming cut 5 bases from V and 5 bases from J; bases unmatched to any gene: 8. Germline assignment: CDR1 SEHNR and CDR2 FQNEAQ (reference sequence). The CDR3 is CASSRTSGRGNEQYF. CDR3 coding DNA: TGTGCCAGCAGCCGAACTAGCGGGAGAGGGAACGAGCAGTACTTC.